The 17 T cell receptor beta chains listed next were all sequenced from one sample in a study of blood T cell repertoires in COVID-19. The repertoire was sequenced with immunoSEQ multiplex PCR; TCRdb's copy has only in-frame clones and lacks some. This repertoire shows 200,000 to 250,000 clones, around 86% found once; its top ten account for over 3%. The specimen sequenced was PBMCs or T cells enriched from blood (not recorded which). The receptors were gathered from a woman aged 40-49 years with acute COVID-19.

The chain carries TRBV19 and TRBJ2-1; D is unclear. The CDR3 is 14 amino acids. Between the trimmed V and J ends, which lost 6 bases and 2 bases, there was a span of 11 bases. Germline-derived CDR1 and CDR2 are LNHDA and SQIVND (reference sequence). CDR3 region: CASSPLQTYNEQFF. DNA for the CDR3: TGTGCCAGTAGCCCGCTCCAGACCTACAATGAGCAGTTCTTC.

The rearrangement joins TRBV6-6 to TRBJ1-1; D uncertain. V lost 0 bases, J lost 4 bases, and 9 bases lay in between. The CDR3 is made up of 14 amino acids. The germline V gene encodes CDR1 MNHNY and CDR2 SVGAGI (reference sequence). CDR3 loop: CASSYSAQSTEAFF. CDR3 in DNA: TGTGCCAGCAGTTACTCAGCCCAATCCACTGAAGCTTTCTTT.

The chain uses TRBV3-1 (or the pseudogene TRBV3-2) and TRBJ2-2; D gene uncertain. Per germline, CDR1 LGHDT and CDR2 YNNKEL (reference sequence). The CDR3 extends over 13 amino acids. V lost 4 bases to trimming and J lost 4 bases, with 7 bases between them. CDR3: CASSPRFTGELFF. The CDR3 DNA reads TGTGCCAGCAGCCCCAGATTCACCGGGGAGCTGTTTTTT.

The sample holds a few counts of this clone. The chain carries TRBV14 and TRBJ2-2; D uncertain. There are 13 residues in the CDR3. The germline CDR1 and CDR2 sequences are SGHDN and FVKESK. Trimming took 5 bases from V and 7 from J, leaving 11 bases between them. As DNA, the CDR3 is TGTGCCAGCAGCGCCGGCGGTTACGGGGAGCTGTTTTTT. It is translated as CASSAGGYGELFF.

V and J are TRBV9 and TRBJ1-3; tentative D call: TRBD1 (5 bases). There are 16 residues in the CDR3. With 2 bases removed from V and 2 bases from J, the gap between germline ends came to 14 bases. Germline CDR1 reads SGDLS; CDR2 reads YYNGEE. The CDR3 loop is CASSVDGATAGNTIYF. The CDR3 DNA reads TGTGCCAGCAGCGTCGATGGGGCGACAGCTGGAAACACCATATATTTT.

The chain employs TRBV9 and TRBJ2-3; tentatively, D is TRBD2 (5 bases). The length of the CDR3 is 15 residues. Between the trimmed V and J ends, which lost 1 base and 7 bases, there was a span of 16 bases. Germline V lookup: CDR1 SGDLS, CDR2 YYNGEE. CDR3 in amino acids: CASSVTNLLGNTQYF. CDR3 in DNA: TGTGCCAGCAGCGTAACTAACTTACTAGGCAATACGCAGTATTTT.

The chain combines TRBV18 with TRBJ1-1, with 8 bases matching TRBD1. Germline V gene lookup returns CDR1 KGHSH and CDR2 LQKENI. The CDR3 extends over 18 amino acids. With V trimmed by 4 bases and J by 1 base, 14 bases remained unmatched. The CDR3 protein is CASSLFGQGVNGNTEAFF. The CDR3 bases are TGTGCCAGCTCACTATTCGGACAGGGTGTGAATGGGAACACTGAAGCTTTCTTT.

The J gene is TRBJ2-7, the V gene TRBV18; 15 nucleotides match TRBD2. This CDR3 contains 19 residues. The V gene's germline CDR1 is KGHSH and CDR2 LQKENI. After removal of 3 bases from V and 1 base from J, the junction contained 10 bases not matched to a gene. The CDR3 nucleotides are TGTGCCAGCTCACCCCCCGGACTAGCGGGGGGGTGCCTATCCTACGAGCAGTACGTC. Amino acids: CASSPPGLAGGCLSYEQYV.

The chain joins TRBV27 to TRBJ1-2; the D gene is possibly TRBD1 (6 bases). CDR1 is MNHEY and CDR2 is SMNVEV in the germline V gene (reference sequence). V was cut by 3 bases and J by 0 bases, with 20 bases left in between. The CDR3 runs 18 residues. The CDR3, as DNA: TGTGCCAGCAGTTTTCTCCGGGACATCGCCCAAGCTAACTATGGCTACACCTTC. Its translation is CASSFLRDIAQANYGYTF.

The V call is TRBV7-3, the J call TRBJ2-1; TRBD2 might be the D (5 bases). Per the germline V gene, CDR1 is SGHTA and CDR2 is FQGTGA. V was shortened by 6 bases and J by 8 bases, with 17 bases between the two germline ends. The CDR3 is 14 amino acids. The CDR3 protein is CASSRYLASHEQFF. CDR3 nucleotides: TGTGCCAGCAGTCGATATCTAGCTTCCCATGAGCAGTTCTTC.

The genes are TRBV4-3 and TRBJ2-1, with TRBD2 matching over 7 bases. Unmatched junction bases numbered 8, after V lost 0 bases and J lost 6 bases. The CDR3 loop spans 16 amino acids. Germline values: CDR1 LGHNA, CDR2 YSLEER. Written as DNA, the CDR3 is TGCGCCAGCAGCCAAGATTGGGGGGGGAGGGTCAATGAGCAGTTCTTC. It yields the protein CASSQDWGGRVNEQFF.

This sequence joins TRBV6-2 or TRBV6-3 and TRBJ1-2, with 11 bases identical to TRBD1. This CDR3 has 15 amino acids. CDR1 and CDR2 from the germline V gene are MNHEY and SVGEGT. Unmatched junction bases numbered 6, after V lost 5 bases and J lost 4 bases. The CDR3 spells CASSPRTGGIYGYTF. CDR3 nucleotide sequence: TGTGCCAGCAGTCCACGGACAGGGGGCATCTATGGCTACACCTTC.

This clone was found once. V usage is TRBV6-5 and J usage is TRBJ1-1; TRBD1 aligns across 7 bases. V shed 5 bases and J 2 bases; nucleotides not matched to a gene: 8. The length of the CDR3 is 15 residues. Germline CDR1 reads MNHEY; CDR2 reads SVGAGI. The CDR3 DNA reads TGTGCCAGCAGTCCGGCGGACAGGTCAAACACTGAAGCTTTCTTT. Translation gives CASSPADRSNTEAFF.

The count of this clone is one. The chain is built from TRBV2 and TRBJ2-7; D not certain. The CDR3 totals 14 residues. Trimming took off 3 bases at V and 0 bases at J, with 9 bases between the two ends. Germline lookup yields CDR1 SNHLY and CDR2 FYNNEI. The CDR3 protein is CASSDRRSSYEQYV. The CDR3 DNA is TGTGCCAGCAGTGACAGGCGAAGCTCCTACGAGCAGTACGTC.

This chain joins TRBV7-9 and TRBJ1-2; TRBD1 might be the D (5 bases). V lost 1 base to trimming and J lost 2 bases, with 11 bases between them. This CDR3 spans 15 amino acids. Germline-derived CDR1 and CDR2 are SEHNR and FQNEAQ (reference sequence). In DNA form, the CDR3 reads TGTGCCAGCAGCTTAGAGGCAGGGATCAACTATGGCTACACCTTC. Protein sequence: CASSLEAGINYGYTF. Complete variable domain (other parts from reference TRBV7-9 and TRBJ1-2): DTGVSQNPRHKITKRGQNVTFRCDPISEHNRLYWYRQTLGQGPEFLTYFQNEAQLEKSRLLSDRFSAERPKGSFSTLEIQRTEQGDSAMYLCASSLEAGINYGYTFGSGTRLTVV.

The rearrangement joins TRBV7-9 to TRBJ2-2, with 9 bases lining up with TRBD2. Trimming cost V 5 bases and J 6 bases; bases outside gene matches: 13. The CDR3 loop spans 17 amino acids. CDR1 is SEHNR and CDR2 is FQNEAQ in the germline V gene (reference sequence). The CDR3 sequence is CASSPAGTSRFSGELFF. The DNA of the CDR3 is TGTGCCAGCAGCCCTGCCGGGACTAGCAGGTTCTCCGGGGAGCTGTTTTTT.

The CDR3 coding sequence is TGCGCCAGCAGCTTGGCACCCGGCGGTGGCTCTGGGGCCAACGTCCTGACTTTC. It specifies CASSLAPGGGSGANVLTF. The chain uses TRBV5-1 and TRBJ2-6; no clear D. Trimming cost V 0 bases and J 0 bases, with 13 bases left between them. Germline CDR1 is SGHRS and CDR2 is YFSETQ. This CDR3 spans 18 amino acids.